This T cell receptor beta chain stems from a study of Ad26.COV2.S vaccination and SARS-CoV-2 variants. CDR3 length: 15 amino acids. V lost 0 bases to trimming and J lost 0 bases, with 9 bases between them. Germline V lookup: CDR1 SGDLS, CDR2 YYNGEE. In the case of this clone: Its cognate antigen is unknown.

The sample's treatment: around 19 received Ad26.COV2.S at low or high dose, single or two shots; roughly five received placebo; per-sample allocation not given. It was on day 63 after the first vaccine or placebo injection that samples were taken. This person who donated was an adult of 18-55 years in Boston. Study-wide findings and caveats: Reported post-vaccination CD8+ and CD4+ T cell responses to spike showed substantial breadth.

Using immunoSEQ multiplex PCR, the repertoire was profiled, and TCRdb retains in-frame clones only, with some absent. The sample lists about 410,000 clones, more than 85% occurring once. The V and J genes are TRBV9 and TRBJ1-1; D might be TRBD1 (5 bases). This TCR was sampled from a person aged 18-65 years who received the Ad26.COV2.S COVID-19 vaccine or a placebo. The material was peripheral blood, obtained in a trial of Ad26.COV2.S vaccine versus placebo. The CDR3 loop is CASSVGGILNTEAFF. CDR3 DNA: TGTGCCAGCAGCGTAGGGGGGATTTTGAACACTGAAGCTTTCTTT.